This T cell receptor (beta chain) was found in a study of CD8+ T cells in alopecia areata. Extracted RNA was reverse transcribed, and the resulting cDNA served as sequencing template. The repertoire was sequenced with immunoSEQ multiplex PCR; TCRdb's copy has only in-frame clones and lacks some. There are fewer than 350,000 clones in the sample; nearly 60% occur only once, and approximately 1.7% lies in the top ten. Germline V gives CDR1 LGHNA, CDR2 YSLEER. V was pared by 4 bases and J by 4 bases, with 6 bases of the junction left unmatched. This CDR3 comprises 14 residues. Regarding treatment: oral pan-JAK inhibitor, 5-10 mg twice daily.

The sequence came from a human donor with alopecia areata. The gene calls are TRBV4-3 and TRBJ2-7, with 8 bases fitting TRBD1. The sequencing used CD4+ T cells sorted from blood, collected at week 24, from a patient treated with tofacitinib. This CDR3 reads CASSPRDRRYEQYF. CDR3 coding DNA: TGCGCCAGCAGCCCCAGGGACAGGCGTTACGAGCAGTACTTC.